The T cell receptor beta chain under discussion was sequenced for a study of blood T cell repertoires in COVID-19. Whole-study context: Donors in the United States, Italy and Spain gave samples during acute or convalescent COVID-19. Sample material is recorded as cDNA or gDNA derived from T cells, B-cell-depleted T cells, or PBMCs.

Germline-derived CDR1 and CDR2 are MDHEN and SYDVKM. The junction had 6 bases not matched to a gene; V was cut back by 6 bases and J by 8 bases. This CDR3 is built from 13 residues. Original analysis: Reference gene primer amplification in the assay estimated nucleated cell counts. TCRdb keeps only in-frame clones here, not all; method: immunoSEQ multiplex PCR. That table supplies the V and J calls and clone size; D and trimming were determined from the DNA. The repertoire consists of 300,000 to 450,000 clones, with approximately 84% occurring once and the leading ten covering over 0.8%. Cohort 3 recovery required two negative PCRs, clearance, or symptom resolution.

Sequenced input: PBMCs or T cells enriched from blood (not recorded which). The chain links TRBV28 to TRBJ1-4, with TRBD1 matching over 7 bases. This clonotype was obtained from a young woman who had recovered from COVID-19. CDR3 sequence: CASSGQVSEKLFF. The DNA for the CDR3 is TGTGCCAGCAGCGGACAGGTTTCAGAAAAACTGTTTTTT.